This entry features one T cell receptor (beta chain) sequence. V lost 0 bases, J lost 7 bases, and 13 bases lay in between. The CDR3 totals 15 residues. Germline V lookup: CDR1 MNHEY, CDR2 SVGEGT. The source of the sample is a study of blood T cells in healthy people across ages. It was with a sample-barcoded 5' primer and a J-beta primer mix that a second PCR of roughly 7 to 12 cycles was run. A single record per CDR3 protein comes from TCRdb applying MiXCR to the 5' RACE reads. The sample consists of some 1.1 million distinct CDR3 sequences, around two fifths of them appearing once. This rearrangement joins TRBV6-2 or TRBV6-3 to TRBJ2-1; a weak D match, TRBD2 (7 bases). Source material: blood. The TCR originated in a man younger than 30 in good health. CDR3 DNA sequence: TGTGCCAGCAGTTACTCGAGGGGGGGAAGAAATGAGCAGTTCTTC. It encodes CASSYSRGGRNEQFF.